The present entry profiles one T cell receptor (beta chain) with its context. The source of the sample is a study of T-cell reconstitution after alpha-beta-depleted transplantation in children. Unique molecular identifiers were incorporated when the TCRbeta library was constructed. TCRdb fed the PCR reads into MiXCR, producing one record per CDR3 protein. The sample consists of under 450,000 distinct CDR3 sequences, 13% of them appearing once. The sequencing here drew on PBMCs, taken from the stem cell graft. This TCR derives from a human donor who donated a stem cell graft to a child with Fanconi anemia.

The CDR3 loop is CASSSETTGRGGYTF. The CDR3 DNA follows: TGCGCCAGCAGCTCAGAAACTACAGGGAGGGGAGGCTACACCTTC. The chain recombines TRBV5-1 with TRBJ1-2, with D possibly TRBD1 on 6 matching bases. Trimming shortened V by 3 bases and J by 8 bases, and 20 bases separated the two germline ends. The CDR3 has 15 residues. The germline CDR1 and CDR2 sequences are SGHRS and YFSETQ.